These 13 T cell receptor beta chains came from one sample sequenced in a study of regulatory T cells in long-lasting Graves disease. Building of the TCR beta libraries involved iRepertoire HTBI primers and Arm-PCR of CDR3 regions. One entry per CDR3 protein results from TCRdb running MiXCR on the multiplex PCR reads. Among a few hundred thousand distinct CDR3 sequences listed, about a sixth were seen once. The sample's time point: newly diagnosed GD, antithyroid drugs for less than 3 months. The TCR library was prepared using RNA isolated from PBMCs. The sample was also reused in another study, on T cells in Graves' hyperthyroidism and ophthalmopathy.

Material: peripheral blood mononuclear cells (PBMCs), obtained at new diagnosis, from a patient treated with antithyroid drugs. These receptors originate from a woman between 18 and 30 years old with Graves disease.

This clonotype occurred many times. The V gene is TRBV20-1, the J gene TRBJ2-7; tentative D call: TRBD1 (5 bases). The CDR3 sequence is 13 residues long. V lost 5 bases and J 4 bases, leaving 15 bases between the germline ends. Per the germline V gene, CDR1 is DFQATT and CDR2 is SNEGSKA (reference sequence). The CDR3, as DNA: TGCAGTGCTGAGCTCGACAGACAATACGAGCAGTACTTC. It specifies CSAELDRQYEQYF.

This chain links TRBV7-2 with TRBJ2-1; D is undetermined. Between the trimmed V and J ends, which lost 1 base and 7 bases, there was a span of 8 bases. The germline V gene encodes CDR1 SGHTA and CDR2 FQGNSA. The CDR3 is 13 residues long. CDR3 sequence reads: CASSLVAVNEQFF. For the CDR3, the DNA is TGTGCCAGCAGCTTAGTCGCGGTTAATGAGCAGTTCTTC.

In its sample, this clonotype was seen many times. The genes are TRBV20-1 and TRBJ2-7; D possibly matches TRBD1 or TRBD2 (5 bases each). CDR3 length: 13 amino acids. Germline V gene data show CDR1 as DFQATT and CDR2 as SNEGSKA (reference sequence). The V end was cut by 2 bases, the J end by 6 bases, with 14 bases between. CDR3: CSARRPNGAEQYF. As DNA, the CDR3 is TGCAGTGCTAGACGCCCCAACGGGGCCGAGCAGTACTTC.

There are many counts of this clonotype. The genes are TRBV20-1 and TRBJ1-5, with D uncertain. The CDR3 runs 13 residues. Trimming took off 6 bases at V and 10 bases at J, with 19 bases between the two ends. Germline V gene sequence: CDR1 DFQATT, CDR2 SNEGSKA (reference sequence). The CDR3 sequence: CSAVLDAAGPQHF. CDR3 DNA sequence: TGCAGTGCCGTTCTGGACGCCGCGGGTCCCCAGCATTTT.

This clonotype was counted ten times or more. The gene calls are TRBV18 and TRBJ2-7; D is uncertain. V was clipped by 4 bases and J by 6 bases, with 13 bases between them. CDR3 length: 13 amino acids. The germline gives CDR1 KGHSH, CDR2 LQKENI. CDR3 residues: CASSLKGGLEQYF. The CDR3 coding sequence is TGTGCCAGCTCACTGAAAGGTGGGCTCGAGCAGTACTTC. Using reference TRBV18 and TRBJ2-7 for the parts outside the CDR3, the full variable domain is NAGVMQNPRHLVRRRGQEARLRCSPMKGHSHVYWYRQLPEEGLKFMVYLQKENIIDESGMPKERFSAEFPKEGPSILRIQQVVRGDSAAYFCASSLKGGLEQYFGPGTRLTVT.

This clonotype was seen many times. CDR3 nucleotides: TGCAGTGCTAGAGATCCGAGACTCCTTGATTCCTACAATGAGCAGTTCTTC. As protein: CSARDPRLLDSYNEQFF. The V gene is TRBV20-1, the J gene TRBJ2-1; D gene uncertain. Per germline, CDR1 DFQATT and CDR2 SNEGSKA (reference sequence). Trimming cost V 0 bases and J 1 base, with 16 bases left between them. There are 17 residues in the CDR3.

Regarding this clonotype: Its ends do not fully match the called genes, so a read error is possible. DNA for the CDR3: TGTGCCAGCAGTTTATTCCGGCAAGGAGGGGAAGCTTCCTTT. Residues: CASSLFRQGGEASF. V is TRBV28 and J is TRBJ1-1; perhaps TRBD1 as D (5 bases). Germline-derived CDR1 and CDR2 are MDHEN and SYDVKM. This CDR3 is built from 14 residues.

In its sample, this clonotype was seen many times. The CDR3 protein is CASRPVRAIEGDTQYF. The CDR3 DNA is TGCGCCAGCAGACCGGTTCGGGCCATCGAGGGAGATACGCAGTATTTT. This chain joins TRBV5-1 and TRBJ2-3; perhaps TRBD2 as D (5 bases). Between the trimmed V and J ends, which lost 5 bases and 5 bases, there was a span of 21 bases. Germline CDR1 reads SGHRS; CDR2 reads YFSETQ. This CDR3 has 16 amino acids.

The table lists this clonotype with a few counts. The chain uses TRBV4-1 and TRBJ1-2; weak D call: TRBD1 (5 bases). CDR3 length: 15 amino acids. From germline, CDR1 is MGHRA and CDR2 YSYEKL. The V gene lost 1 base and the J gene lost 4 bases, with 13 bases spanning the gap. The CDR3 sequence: CASSQVGAALYGYTF. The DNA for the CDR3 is TGCGCCAGCAGCCAAGTAGGGGCGGCTCTCTATGGCTACACCTTC.

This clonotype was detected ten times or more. CDR3 region: CASSVAAGVVTEAFF. The CDR3 bases are TGTGCCAGCAGCGTAGCTGCAGGGGTGGTCACTGAAGCTTTCTTT. The chain combines TRBV9 with TRBJ1-1; D perhaps matches TRBD1 (6 bases). The CDR3 is 15 residues long. V shed 0 bases and J shed 4 bases, with 13 bases lying between them. Germline-derived CDR1 and CDR2 are SGDLS and YYNGEE.

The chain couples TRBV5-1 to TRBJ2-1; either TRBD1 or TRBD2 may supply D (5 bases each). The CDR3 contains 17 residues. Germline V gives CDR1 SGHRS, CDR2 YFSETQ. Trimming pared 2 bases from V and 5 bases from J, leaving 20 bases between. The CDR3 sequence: CASSFGATTGPHNEQFF. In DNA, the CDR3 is TGCGCCAGCAGCTTCGGCGCGACCACGGGACCGCACAATGAGCAGTTCTTC.

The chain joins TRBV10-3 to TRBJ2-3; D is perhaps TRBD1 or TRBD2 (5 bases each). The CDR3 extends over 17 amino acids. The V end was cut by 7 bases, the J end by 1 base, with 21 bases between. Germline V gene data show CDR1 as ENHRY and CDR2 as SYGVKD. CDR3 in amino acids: CAINPGTRKSGTDTQYF. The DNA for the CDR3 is TGTGCCATCAACCCCGGGACCCGAAAGTCGGGCACAGATACGCAGTATTTT.

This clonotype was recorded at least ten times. The CDR3 loop reads CASSLAGGGDEQYF. The DNA for the CDR3 is TGTGCCAGCAGCTTAGCAGGGGGCGGTGACGAGCAGTACTTC. The chain employs TRBV7-9 and TRBJ2-7, with 7 bases aligning to TRBD1. V trimming: 0 bases; J trimming: 5 bases; junction bases outside the gene matches: 4. CDR1 SEHNR and CDR2 FQNEAQ come from the germline V gene (reference sequence). This CDR3 comprises 14 residues.